The 11 T cell receptor beta chains below all came from one sample that was sequenced in a study of blood T cell repertoires in COVID-19. Sequencing used immunoSEQ multiplex PCR; TCRdb keeps in-frame clones, though not all of them. The sample consists of under 85,000 clones, around four fifths of them appearing once. Sequenced sample: peripheral blood. The source of these receptors is a human donor in a cohort sampled during active COVID-19.

V and J are TRBV6-5 and TRBJ1-2; 10 bases align to TRBD1. The ends lost 2 bases at V and 5 bases at J; junction bases unmatched: 8. Germline V gives CDR1 MNHEY, CDR2 SVGAGI. The CDR3 sequence is 16 residues long. The DNA of the CDR3 is TGTGCCAGCAGTTACGACAGGGGGCTTCTAGGGTATGGCTACACCTTC. As protein: CASSYDRGLLGYGYTF.

This chain links TRBV27 with TRBJ1-2; 7 positions agree with TRBD1. The CDR3 sequence is 13 residues long. Germline CDR1 is MNHEY and CDR2 is SMNVEV (reference sequence). Trimming cost V 7 bases and J 8 bases; bases outside gene matches: 10. CDR3 protein: CASTPGGFGGYTF. The DNA of the CDR3 is TGTGCCAGCACCCCAGGGGGATTCGGGGGCTACACCTTC.

This chain links TRBV2 with TRBJ2-3; 11 bases align to TRBD1. The junction had 2 bases not matched to a gene; V was cut back by 5 bases and J by 4 bases. CDR1 and CDR2 (germline): SNHLY, FYNNEI. This CDR3 is built from 14 residues. The CDR3 DNA sequence: TGTGCCAGCAGTCCGGGACAGGGGGCAGATACGCAGTATTTT. This gives the protein CASSPGQGADTQYF.

The J gene is TRBJ1-2, the V gene TRBV6-2 or TRBV6-3; possible D gene TRBD1, 5 bases. V lost 6 bases to trimming and J lost 0 bases, with 14 bases between them. The CDR3 runs 15 residues. CDR1 is MNHEY and CDR2 is SVGEGT in the germline V gene. The CDR3: CASSPGPTPNYGYTF. As DNA, the CDR3 is TGTGCCAGCAGCCCGGGGCCGACCCCTAACTATGGCTACACCTTC.

The CDR3 DNA follows: TGTGCCAGCAGCCCTAGCGGGGGGGCCGGGGGAGAGACCCAGTACTTC. It encodes CASSPSGGAGGETQYF. The chain carries TRBV7-9 and TRBJ2-5; 12 nucleotides align to TRBD2. V lost 5 bases and J lost 4; bases outside the gene matches: 8. The germline V gene encodes CDR1 SEHNR and CDR2 FQNEAQ (reference sequence). The CDR3 totals 16 residues. Full variable domain (missing parts from reference TRBV7-9 and TRBJ2-5): DTGVSQNPRHKITKRGQNVTFRCDPISEHNRLYWYRQTLGQGPEFLTYFQNEAQLEKSRLLSDRFSAERPKGSFSTLEIQRTEQGDSAMYLCASSPSGGAGGETQYFGPGTRLLVL.

This chain uses TRBV30 with TRBJ1-1, with 7 bases fitting TRBD1. Losses at the gene ends were 2 bases for V and 1 base for J; bases not matched to a gene: 7. The CDR3 is 15 amino acids. From germline, CDR1 is GTSNPN and CDR2 SVGIG (reference sequence). This chain's CDR3 is CAWSLPGQTNTEAFF. The CDR3 bases are TGTGCCTGGAGTCTTCCGGGACAGACGAACACTGAAGCTTTCTTT.

This rearrangement joins TRBV2 to TRBJ1-5; the D gene is possibly TRBD1 (6 bases). In germline, CDR1 is SNHLY, CDR2 FYNNEI. V lost 3 bases to trimming and J lost 0 bases, with 15 bases between them. The CDR3 is 17 amino acids. DNA for the CDR3: TGTGCCAGCAGTGAGGGGGCAGCCCAGTATAGCAATCAGCCCCAGCATTTT. Translation gives CASSEGAAQYSNQPQHF.

This clone has a handful of counts. This chain's CDR3 is CASSLSGQGISGELFF. CDR3 DNA: TGTGCCAGCAGCTTGTCCGGACAGGGCATCTCCGGGGAGCTGTTTTTT. This sequence joins TRBV5-6 and TRBJ2-2, with 8 bases fitting TRBD1. Trimming at V came to 1 base and at J to 6 bases, leaving 8 bases not matched to a gene. The V gene's germline CDR1 is SGHDT and CDR2 YYEEEE. The CDR3 contains 16 residues.

The CDR3 sequence: CASSEGSGGASGANVLTF. The CDR3 nucleotides read TGCGCCAGCAGTGAAGGGAGCGGGGGGGCCTCAGGGGCCAACGTCCTGACTTTC. The V and J genes are TRBV10-2 and TRBJ2-6, with 10 positions matching TRBD2. The CDR3 runs to 18 residues. V dropped 3 bases and J dropped 4; count of bases not matched to a gene: 9. Germline V gene data show CDR1 as WSHSY and CDR2 as SAAADI.

The chain couples TRBV30 to TRBJ1-6; 7 bases align to TRBD1. V lost 3 bases to trimming and J lost 3 bases; unmatched junction nucleotides: 8. From germline, CDR1 is GTSNPN and CDR2 SVGIG (reference sequence). This CDR3 has 16 amino acids. The CDR3: CAWSGTEWNYNSPLHF. For the CDR3, the DNA is TGTGCCTGGAGCGGGACAGAGTGGAACTATAATTCACCCCTCCACTTT.

This clone was detected only once. The genes are TRBV9 and TRBJ1-5; 11 bases are shared with TRBD1. The J segment lost 6 bases and the V segment lost 3 bases, leaving 5 bases of the junction unmatched. This CDR3 has 15 amino acids. Germline-derived CDR1 and CDR2 are SGDLS and YYNGEE. CDR3 sequence reads: CASSEGTGGRQPQHF. CDR3 bases: TGTGCCAGCAGCGAGGGGACAGGGGGGCGTCAGCCCCAGCATTTT.